Listed here are 13 T cell receptor beta chains from one sample, sequenced in a study of shared clonotypes between healthy human individuals. The assay was immunoSEQ multiplex PCR, and TCRdb's table has in-frame clones only and misses some. In the table there are roughly 700,000 clones, over 65% of which are singletons. The sequenced material came from memory CD4+ T cells sorted from blood. Subset of the sample: CD45RA-negative fraction. The receptors originated from a woman aged 30 to 39 in good health.

The gene calls are TRBV6-6 and TRBJ1-2, with a tentative D call TRBD1 (5 bases). This CDR3 contains 12 residues. V was trimmed by 5 bases and J by 3 bases, leaving 7 bases between them. Germline values: CDR1 MNHNY, CDR2 SVGAGI (reference sequence). CDR3 DNA sequence: TGTGCCAGCAGTGACAGTTACTATGGCTACACCTTC. Residues: CASSDSYYGYTF.

The genes are TRBV28 and TRBJ2-7; tentatively, D is TRBD1 or TRBD2 (5 bases each). Germline-derived CDR1 and CDR2 are MDHEN and SYDVKM. The V gene lost 5 bases and the J gene lost 2 bases, with 16 bases spanning the gap. This CDR3 contains 15 residues. CDR3 bases: TGTGCCAGCAGTGAGGGGAGCCCAGATGCCTACGAGCAGTACTTC. Translation: CASSEGSPDAYEQYF.

The CDR3 DNA sequence: TGTGCCAGCAGCTTAGGGCTTTCCGCCAAGGAAAAACTGTTTTTT. Its translation: CASSLGLSAKEKLFF. The genes are TRBV7-9 and TRBJ1-4; D gene unclear. With 1 base removed from V and 8 bases from J, the gap between germline ends came to 14 bases. Per the germline V gene, CDR1 is SEHNR and CDR2 is FQNEAQ (reference sequence). CDR3 size: 15 residues.

The chain couples TRBV6-6 to TRBJ2-7; tentative D call: TRBD1 (7 bases). CDR1 is MNHNY, CDR2 SVGAGI, per germline (reference sequence). There are 13 residues in the CDR3. Trimming pared 5 bases from V and 3 bases from J, leaving 11 bases between. CDR3 DNA sequence: TGTGCCAGCAGTGACAGGGACTTCTACGAGCAGTACTTC. As protein: CASSDRDFYEQYF.

The chain couples TRBV4-1 to TRBJ2-5; the D is unclear. The CDR3 consists of 14 residues. CDR1 is MGHRA and CDR2 is YSYEKL in the germline V gene. Trimming cost V 0 bases and J 3 bases, with 8 bases left between them. The CDR3 nucleotides read TGCGCCAGCAGCCAAGATCGGGTAGAAGAGACCCAGTACTTC. It is translated as CASSQDRVEETQYF.

In regard to this clone: At the DNA level, this CDR3 is encoded by other sequences in the same sample as well. The chain recombines TRBV5-1 with TRBJ2-5; D unclear. Germline values: CDR1 SGHRS, CDR2 YFSETQ. The length of the CDR3 is 14 residues. The V end was cut by 0 bases, the J end by 1 base, with 7 bases between. In DNA form, the CDR3 reads TGCGCCAGCAGCTTGGGCAGCCTCCAAGAGACCCAGTACTTC. This encodes CASSLGSLQETQYF.

CDR3 DNA sequence: TGTGCCAGTAGTCGGGAACTAGAGCCCGATGAGCAGTTCTTC. Translation gives CASSRELEPDEQFF. This rearrangement joins TRBV19 to TRBJ2-1; tentatively, D is TRBD2 (5 bases). The V and J ends lost 5 bases and 8 bases respectively, with 16 bases between them. This CDR3 has 14 residues. Germline CDR1 LNHDA, CDR2 SQIVND (reference sequence).

This clone was detected only a few times. The rearrangement links TRBV10-1 to TRBJ2-1; 8 bases fit TRBD2. In germline, CDR1 is WNHNN, CDR2 SYGVQD (reference sequence). This CDR3 has 14 residues. After removal of 6 bases from V and 7 bases from J, the junction contained 8 bases not matched to a gene. CDR3 region: CASSGAGVLNEQFF. The CDR3 coding sequence is TGCGCCAGCAGCGGAGCGGGAGTTTTGAATGAGCAGTTCTTC.

The CDR3 is CASSDRTGSVYEQYF. The CDR3 nucleotides are TGCGCCAGCAGCGACCGGACAGGGTCAGTCTACGAGCAGTACTTC. The rearrangement uses TRBV5-1 and TRBJ2-7, with TRBD1 matching over 8 bases. V gave up 4 bases and J gave up 3 bases; unmatched junction bases: 9. The CDR3 contains 15 residues. Germline CDR1 is SGHRS and CDR2 is YFSETQ.

The gene calls are TRBV15 and TRBJ1-2; 8 bases fit TRBD1. This CDR3 comprises 16 residues. The germline gives CDR1 LNHNV, CDR2 YYDKDF (reference sequence). The J segment lost 4 bases and the V segment lost 3 bases, leaving 10 bases of the junction unmatched. CDR3 sequence: CATSSIPKTGGYGYTF. CDR3 nucleotide sequence: TGTGCCACCAGCAGTATACCAAAAACAGGGGGCTATGGCTACACCTTC.

V gene TRBV7-9 combines with J gene TRBJ1-3; D is possibly TRBD1 (5 bases). The germline V gene encodes CDR1 SEHNR and CDR2 FQNEAQ (reference sequence). V lost 5 bases, J lost 8 bases, and 19 bases lay in between. The CDR3 loop spans 15 amino acids. This chain's CDR3 is CASSPYRTRRDTIYF. Written as DNA, the CDR3 is TGTGCCAGCAGCCCTTACCGGACACGGAGGGACACCATATATTTT.

The chain has TRBV5-1 and TRBJ2-7, with D perhaps TRBD2 (7 bases). Trimming took 0 bases from V and 5 from J, leaving 12 bases between them. Germline V gene lookup returns CDR1 SGHRS and CDR2 YFSETQ. CDR3 length: 14 amino acids. The CDR3 nucleotides read TGCGCCAGCAGCTTGGCGAGGGGGGGCCACGAGCAGTACTTC. This sequence encodes CASSLARGGHEQYF. The variable domain in full, completed from reference TRBV5-1 and TRBJ2-7, reads KAGVTQTPRYLIKTRGQQVTLSCSPISGHRSVSWYQQTPGQGLQFLFEYFSETQRNKGNFPGRFSGRQFSNSRSEMNVSTLELGDSALYLCASSLARGGHEQYFGPGTRLTVT.

This clone was seen more than once but under ten times. The chain joins TRBV19 to TRBJ1-1, with D possibly matching TRBD1 (5 bases). This CDR3 is 16 amino acids long. Germline values: CDR1 LNHDA, CDR2 SQIVND (reference sequence). Between the trimmed V and J ends, which lost 3 bases and 0 bases, there was a span of 14 bases. The CDR3 protein is CASSMARGAMNTEAFF. CDR3 in DNA: TGTGCCAGTAGTATGGCAAGGGGCGCGATGAACACTGAAGCTTTCTTT.